This entry describes one T cell receptor (beta chain). The sample is drawn from a study of OX40 agonist ivuxolimab in advanced cancers. Some clones are missing from TCRdb's copy, which holds only in-frame ones; the method was immunoSEQ multiplex PCR. The sample includes tens of thousands of clones, 70% to 90% of them seen just once. The CDR3 consists of 16 residues. Germline values: CDR1 LNHNV, CDR2 YYDKDF (reference sequence). V dropped 5 bases and J dropped 8; count of bases not matched to a gene: 8. This chain uses TRBV15 with TRBJ2-4; TRBD2 agrees at 14 bases. The sequenced sample was CD4+ or CD8+ T cells sorted from blood, obtained in a trial of the OX40 agonist ivuxolimab. This receptor was identified in an adult with an advanced solid tumor such as melanoma, head and neck, liver or kidney cancer. The CDR3 loop is CATSSGLAGVRHIQYF. The CDR3 DNA sequence: TGTGCCACCAGCTCGGGACTAGCGGGAGTTCGGCACATTCAGTACTTC.